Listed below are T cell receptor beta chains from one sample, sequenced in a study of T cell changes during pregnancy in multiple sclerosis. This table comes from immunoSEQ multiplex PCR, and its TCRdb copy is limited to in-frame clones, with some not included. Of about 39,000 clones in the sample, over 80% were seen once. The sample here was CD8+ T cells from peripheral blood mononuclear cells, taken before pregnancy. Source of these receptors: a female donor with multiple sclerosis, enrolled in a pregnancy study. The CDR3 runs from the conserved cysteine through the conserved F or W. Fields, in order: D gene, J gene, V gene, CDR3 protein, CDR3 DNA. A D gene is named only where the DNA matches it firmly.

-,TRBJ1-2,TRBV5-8,CASSSPWDSRDGYTF,TGTGCCAGCAGCTCACCCTGGGACTCCCGTGATGGCTACACCTTC
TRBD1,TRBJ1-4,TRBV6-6,CASRSIQGENEKLFF,TGTGCCAGCAGATCTATACAGGGGGAGAATGAAAAACTGTTTTTT
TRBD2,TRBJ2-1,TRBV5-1,CASSDRLAGLNEQFF,TGCGCCAGCAGCGACCGACTAGCGGGGCTAAATGAGCAGTTCTTC
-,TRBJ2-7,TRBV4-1,CASSQGPDRSYEQYF,TGCGCCAGCAGCCAGGGTCCGGACAGATCCTACGAGCAGTACTTC
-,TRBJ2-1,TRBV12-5,CASGLRGPPYNEQFF,TGTGCTAGTGGTTTGAGGGGTCCCCCTTACAATGAGCAGTTCTTC
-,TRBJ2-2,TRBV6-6,CASSYTPRQGELFF,TGTGCCAGCAGTTATACTCCGAGGCAGGGGGAGCTGTTTTTT
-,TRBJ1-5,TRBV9,CASSATGANQPQHF,TGTGCCAGCAGCGCGACAGGAGCGAATCAGCCCCAGCATTTT
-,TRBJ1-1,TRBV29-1,CSARGGGTEAFF,TGCAGCGCCCGCGGGGGAGGCACTGAAGCTTTCTTT
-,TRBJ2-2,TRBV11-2,CATRHIPTGGELFF,TGTGCCACCCGCCATATACCAACTGGCGGGGAGCTGTTTTTT
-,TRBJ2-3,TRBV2,CASPGGQGDTQYF,TGTGCCAGTCCGGGGGGCCAGGGAGATACGCAGTATTTT
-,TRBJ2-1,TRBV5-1,CASSFGGGEQFF,TGCGCCAGCAGCTTCGGGGGAGGTGAGCAGTTCTTC
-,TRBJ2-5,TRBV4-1,CASSPGDQETQYF,TGCGCCAGCAGCCCGGGGGACCAAGAGACCCAGTACTTC
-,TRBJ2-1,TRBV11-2,CASSLWQSNEQFF,TGTGCCAGCAGCTTATGGCAATCCAATGAGCAGTTCTTC
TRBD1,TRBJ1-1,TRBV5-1,CASSTDRGDAEAFF,TGCGCCAGCAGCACCGACAGGGGTGATGCTGAAGCTTTCTTT
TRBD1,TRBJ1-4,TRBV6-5,CASSSGGTGEKLFF,TGTGCCAGCAGCTCAGGGGGGACTGGTGAAAAACTGTTTTTT
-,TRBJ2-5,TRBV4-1,CASSRPGEETQYF,TGCGCCAGCAGCCGTCCGGGAGAAGAGACCCAGTACTTC
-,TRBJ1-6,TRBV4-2,CASSQGTSSPLHF,TGTGCCAGCAGCCAAGGGACATCCTCACCCCTCCACTTT
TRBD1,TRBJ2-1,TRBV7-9,CASIPPGTGVYNEQFF,TGTGCCAGCATCCCTCCCGGGACAGGGGTTTACAATGAGCAGTTCTTC
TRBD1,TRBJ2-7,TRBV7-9,CASSLTDRGSYEQYF,TGTGCCAGCAGCTTAACGGACAGGGGTTCCTACGAGCAGTACTTC
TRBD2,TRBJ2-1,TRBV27,CASSPGTSLPNEQFF,TGTGCCAGCAGTCCGGGGACTAGCCTCCCCAATGAGCAGTTCTTC